The 10 T cell receptor beta chains below were found in one sample sequenced in a study of blood T cell repertoires in COVID-19. Profiled with immunoSEQ multiplex PCR; TCRdb holds only in-frame clones, not every one. The sample holds 120,000 to 150,000 clones, roughly 79% seen once. The sample comprised peripheral blood. Receptor source: a man in his forties or fifties with active or convalescent COVID-19.

V and J are TRBV9 and TRBJ2-1, with a tentative D call TRBD1 (6 bases). The length of the CDR3 is 13 residues. V lost 6 bases and J lost 6, with 13 bases in between. Looked up from germline, CDR1 is SGDLS and CDR2 is YYNGEE. CDR3 sequence (DNA): TGTGCCAGCACCCAGCTGGGGGCCAATGAGCAGTTCTTC. Amino acids: CASTQLGANEQFF. The whole variable domain, remainder taken from reference TRBV9 and TRBJ2-1, is DSGVTQTPKHLITATGQRVTLRCSPRSGDLSVYWYQQSLDQGLQFLIQYYNGEERAKGNILERFSAQQFPDLHSELNLSSLELGDSALYFCASTQLGANEQFFGPGTRLTVL.

The chain joins TRBV9 to TRBJ2-1, with 8 nucleotides matching TRBD1. This CDR3 spans 15 amino acids. The J segment lost 9 bases and the V segment lost 5 bases, leaving 13 bases of the junction unmatched. Germline assignment: CDR1 SGDLS and CDR2 YYNGEE. CDR3 region: CASSGRTGRTGEQFF. Here the CDR3 DNA reads TGTGCCAGCAGTGGGAGGACAGGGAGGACCGGTGAGCAGTTCTTC.

This clone was observed a few times. The chain employs TRBV3-1 (or the pseudogene TRBV3-2) and TRBJ1-4; a weak D match, TRBD1 (6 bases). The CDR3 has 16 amino acids. V was shortened by 4 bases and J by 8 bases, with 20 bases between the two germline ends. Germline V gene sequence: CDR1 LGHDT, CDR2 YNNKEL (reference sequence). This CDR3 is CASSRDKRGTGEKLFF. CDR3 nucleotide sequence: TGTGCCAGCAGCCGGGACAAAAGAGGGACGGGCGAAAAACTGTTTTTT.

This clone has just a few counts. Other nucleotide sequences in the sample specify the same CDR3. The CDR3 is CASSFSGSDEQYF. CDR3 nucleotide sequence: TGTGCCAGCAGCTTCTCGGGATCGGACGAGCAGTACTTC. The rearrangement links TRBV5-4 to TRBJ2-7; perhaps TRBD2 as D (5 bases). Trimming stripped 2 bases from V and 5 bases from J, with 11 bases between. CDR1 is SGHNT, CDR2 YYREEE, per germline (reference sequence). The CDR3 has 13 amino acids.

This clone was observed a few times. The chain is built from TRBV15 and TRBJ2-5, with 12 bases matching TRBD1. Germline trimming cut 0 bases from V and 5 bases from J; bases unmatched to any gene: 13. In germline, CDR1 is LNHNV, CDR2 YYDKDF (reference sequence). The CDR3 totals 19 residues. CDR3 nucleotide sequence: TGTGCCACCAGCAGAGATCCACGGGACAGGGGGCTAGAGACGGAGACCCAGTACTTC. Amino acid sequence: CATSRDPRDRGLETETQYF. Using reference TRBV15 and TRBJ2-5 for the parts outside the CDR3, the full variable domain is DAMVIQNPRYQVTQFGKPVTLSCSQTLNHNVMYWYQQKSSQAPKLLFHYYDKDFNNEADTPDNFQSRRPNTSFCFLDIRSPGLGDTAMYLCATSRDPRDRGLETETQYFGPGTRLLVL.

This clone was observed a handful of times. The chain has TRBV3-1 (or the pseudogene TRBV3-2) and TRBJ2-5; TRBD1 matches 12 bases. Trimming at V came to 6 bases and at J to 5 bases, leaving 10 bases not matched to a gene. CDR1 and CDR2 from the germline V gene are LGHDT and YNNKEL (reference sequence). The CDR3 is made up of 16 amino acids. DNA for the CDR3: TGTGCCAGCAGTCAACCGGGACAGGGGGCAAGCGAGACCCAGTACTTC. It encodes CASSQPGQGASETQYF.

Worth noting for this clone: The sample has other DNA sequences that encode this CDR3 too. DNA for the CDR3: TGTGCCAGCAGCTTAGCCAGGAACACTGAAGCTTTCTTT. As protein: CASSLARNTEAFF. The chain uses TRBV7-2 and TRBJ1-1, with unresolved D. The CDR3 is 13 residues long. Germline assignment: CDR1 SGHTA and CDR2 FQGNSA. Trimming left V 0 bases short and J 1 base short, with 3 bases between. The full variable domain, in which reference TRBV7-2 and TRBJ1-1 provide the parts outside the CDR3, is GAGVSQSPSNKVTEKGKDVELRCDPISGHTALYWYRQSLGQGLEFLIYFQGNSAPDKSGLPSDRFSAERTGGSVSTLTIQRTQQEDSAVYLCASSLARNTEAFFGQGTRLTVV.

The chain is built from TRBV27 and TRBJ1-6; 7 bases fit TRBD1. J gave up 7 bases and V 6 bases, and 12 bases lay outside the gene matches. The CDR3 runs 16 residues. Germline V gene lookup returns CDR1 MNHEY and CDR2 SMNVEV (reference sequence). CDR3 in DNA: TGTGCCAGCAGCTCAACAGGGGTCAATATAAATTCACCCCTCCACTTT. Translating it yields CASSSTGVNINSPLHF.

This clone came up a few times. The V call is TRBV6-5, the J call TRBJ1-2; TRBD1 might be the D (5 bases). The V and J ends lost 4 bases and 4 bases respectively, with 16 bases between them. The CDR3 is 15 residues long. Germline-derived CDR1 and CDR2 are MNHEY and SVGAGI. CDR3 sequence (DNA): TGTGCCAGCAGTTGGGGACCTTGGGGGGGCTATGGCTACACCTTC. Translating it yields CASSWGPWGGYGYTF.

The rearrangement joins TRBV27 to TRBJ2-7; no clear D gene. Germline loops: CDR1 MNHEY, CDR2 SMNVEV (reference sequence). This CDR3 has 14 amino acids. Trimming removed 4 bases at V and 1 base at J, with 11 bases between. The CDR3 sequence: CASSYGEASYEQYF. The CDR3 nucleotides are TGTGCCAGCAGTTACGGAGAAGCATCCTACGAGCAGTACTTC.